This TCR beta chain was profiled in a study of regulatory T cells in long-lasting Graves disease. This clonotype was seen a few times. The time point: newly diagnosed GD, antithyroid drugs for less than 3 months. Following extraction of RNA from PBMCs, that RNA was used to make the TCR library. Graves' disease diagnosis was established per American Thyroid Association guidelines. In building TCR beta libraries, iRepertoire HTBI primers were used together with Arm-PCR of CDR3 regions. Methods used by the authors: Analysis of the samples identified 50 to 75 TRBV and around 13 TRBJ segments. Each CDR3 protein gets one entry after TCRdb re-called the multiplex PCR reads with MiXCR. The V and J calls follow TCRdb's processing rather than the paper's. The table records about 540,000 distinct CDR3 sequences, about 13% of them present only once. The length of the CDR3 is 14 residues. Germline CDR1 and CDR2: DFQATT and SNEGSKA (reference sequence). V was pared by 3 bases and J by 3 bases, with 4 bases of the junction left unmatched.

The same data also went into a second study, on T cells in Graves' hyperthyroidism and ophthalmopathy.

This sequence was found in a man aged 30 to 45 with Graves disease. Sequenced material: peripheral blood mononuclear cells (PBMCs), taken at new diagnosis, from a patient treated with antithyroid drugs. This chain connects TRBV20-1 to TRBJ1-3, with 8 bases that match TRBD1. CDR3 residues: CSASGQGNGNTIYF. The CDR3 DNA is TGCAGTGCTAGTGGACAGGGCAATGGAAACACCATATATTTT.